This T cell receptor beta chain emerged from a study of shared clonotypes between healthy human individuals. Study-wide results and limits: Several donors held about 5% of naive CD4 clonotypes in common. Clonotype sharing among donors, it was expected, would be affected by sequencing depth. Shared clonotypes across all four donors exceeded non-shared ones in generation probability.

The CDR3 is 15 amino acids. Trimming took 3 bases from V and 3 from J; bases not matched to a gene: 5. Germline values: CDR1 MNHNS, CDR2 SASEGT. Clones were sequenced by immunoSEQ multiplex PCR, and TCRdb holds only the in-frame ones, with some missing. Of some 1,900,000 clones in the sample, about 95% were seen once. About this clone itself: Its specificity is not known.

Naive CD8 populations comprised CD45RO-negative cells positively selected for CCR7, excluding terminally differentiated effector memory CD45RA+ cells. Sequencing was performed on naive CD8+ T cells sorted from blood. The receptor comes from a young man in good health. The V call is TRBV6-1, the J call TRBJ1-1; 9 nucleotides line up with TRBD1. CDR3 in amino acids: CASSDYRGPDTEAFF. The CDR3 nucleotides are TGTGCCAGCAGTGACTACAGGGGGCCGGACACTGAAGCTTTCTTT.